This record concerns one T cell receptor beta chain sequence. Its antigen is not identified. This record belongs to a study of post-analysis software for immune sequencing data. Study-level information: Relapsing-remitting, secondary progressive and progressive-relapsing multiple sclerosis were all included among the disease courses. Study conclusions and caveats: Normalized Chao1 diversity was significantly reduced in patients versus controls. Roughly five TRBV segments appeared more often in patients than in controls, and TRBV5-6, TRBV5-1 and TRBV20-1 were among these. F measure grouped same-batch samples tightly together.

Researchers reported that TCR beta cDNA libraries carried unique molecular identifiers. Some 500,000 cDNA molecules were obtained per 1 to 10 million input T cells. Via MiXCR, TCRdb re-called the PCR reads, giving one row per CDR3 protein. This sample has fewer than 600,000 distinct CDR3 sequences, with 40% to 55% found just once. V dropped 10 bases and J dropped 0 bases, with 12 bases sitting between them. CDR1 and CDR2 from the germline V gene are ENHRY and SYGVKD. The CDR3 length is 14 residues. The rearrangement links TRBV10-3 to TRBJ1-4, with a weak D call TRBD1 (5 bases). The sequence derives from a girl under 18 with multiple sclerosis. Sequenced input: blood. CDR3 DNA: TGTGCCACCCGGGACGGAGCAACTAATGAAAAACTGTTTTTT. It encodes CATRDGATNEKLFF.